This T cell receptor beta chain was identified in a study of beta chain features in type 1 diabetes (dated by TCRdb to about 2018). Concerning the study at large: Mean age, gender distribution, total cell number and subset yield did not differ between patients and healthy donors. A total of 107,917,701 sorted cells were examined across all samples, and a strong correlation was observed between cell number per subset and RNA yield. The study compared the TCRB repertoires of sorted circulating CD4+ T cell subsets in recently diagnosed type 1 diabetes patients with those in matched healthy donors. Whereas all 30 or so donors provided naive and central memory subsets, regulatory and stem cell-like memory subsets were isolated from just 8 patients and roughly 8 healthy donors.

The CDR3 measures 13 amino acids from cysteine to phenylalanine. Here the CDR3 DNA is all that survives: 39 bases in frame from base 1. At the junction V is shortened by 9 bases and J by 5 bases, with 16 bases in between. CDR1 and CDR2, looked up from the germline V gene (reference sequence), are PRHDT and FYEKMQ. Each donor gave one peripheral blood draw, roughly 120 mL on average, collected into heparinised tubes. Naive, central memory, regulatory and stem cell-like memory CD4+ T cells were sorted on a BD FACSAria II using a panel including CD45RO, CCR7, CD25, CD127, CD95 and CD27. A purity above 98% was achieved for all sorted populations. PBMCs were isolated right away by Lymphoprep density gradient centrifugation and were stained directly, without culture. To minimize batch effects, samples were stained and sorted in pairs, one healthy donor with one patient per experiment. The full study reports these points: Because cDNA rather than genomic DNA was sequenced, highly expressing activated cells could have been over-represented, although no difference in activation and CD3 levels was found between groups. Because small numbers of individuals were included in the HLA sub-analyses, any influence of HLA type on TCRB rearrangement was left unresolved. PCR might favor shorter templates, but patient and control samples were amplified and corrected together, so any skew would affect both groups equally. The naive, central memory and regulatory TCRB repertoires appeared to resemble one another more closely among patients than among healthy donors. Patients with type 1 diabetes made fewer insertions and deleted more nucleotides at VDJ recombination sites, implying thymic rearrangement abnormalities. Type 1 diabetes patients showed a moderate but significant shortening of TCRB CDR3 length in all four CD4+ subsets.

The entire isolated RNA was reverse transcribed using the High Capacity cDNA Reverse Transcription Kit, and thus expressed TCRB transcripts were sequenced. Naive, central memory and regulatory T cell samples underwent deep immunoSEQ sequencing, averaging approximately 3.5 million total reads per sample. Sorted cells were lysed in RLT buffer, and RNA was extracted using DNase-treated RNeasy Micro or Mini kits according to cell number. To prevent cross-contamination, every cell subset was processed on its own, while patient and healthy donor samples were processed together. The immunoSEQ multiplex PCR was used to amplify TCRB sequences from cDNA, generating 87-bp fragments that spanned the CDR3 region. The amplicons were sequenced using the Illumina HiSeq platform. The paper's data handling went like this. Synthetic template baselines were used to correct PCR bias computationally, reads within Hamming distance 2 were collapsed, and singletons that could not be merged were discarded. By aligning reads against IMGT, V, D and J genes, CDR3 length, and insertions or deletions at six rearrangement sites were assigned. Within each subset, clonotype counts were normalized to the number of sorted cells before true diversity and Gini coefficients were calculated with the tcR R package. Repertoire sharing was quantified using the overlap coefficient calculated on TCRB nucleotide sequences. Out-of-frame TCRB sequences from naive cells were analyzed as a proxy for the pre-selection repertoire. TCRdb re-hosts the immuneACCESS table, in-frame sequences only. Its copies lack some clones; in the studies checked, an unresolved V gene accounts for under half of them, and the cause for the rest is not known. V and J calls and clone size are those listed in that table; D and trimming were worked out from the DNA. The sample table contains 630,000 or so clones; only one count was recorded for over 12% of them. Of the sample, approximately 0.042% falls within the top ten clones.

To note about this clone: The antigen this receptor binds is unknown. No base qualities exist here, and no much larger clone lies one base off it.

The sequenced sample consisted of naive CD4+ T cells from blood. Interpreted using the paper, the cell subset or site label stands for: true naive CD4+ T cells. This TCR derives from a man aged 18 to 30 with type 1 diabetes. The chain links TRBV13 with TRBJ2-5; the D gene cannot be resolved reliably. The CDR3 protein sequence reads: CASTQVSRETQYF. DNA sequence: TGTGCCAGTACGCAGGTTTCGCGGGAGACCCAGTACTTC.